The T cell receptor beta chain under discussion was sequenced for a study of blood T cells in healthy people across ages (dated by TCRdb to about 2015). For context, the study as a whole: In model experiments, template switching captured about one uniquely barcoded TCR beta cDNA molecule for every two T cells. To track age-related changes in TCR beta repertoire diversity, the study relied on deep sequencing normalized with unique cDNA molecular identifiers. Donors were grouped into four age groups: young (average roughly 16 years), middle-aged (39), aged (62) and long-lived (roughly 80). The study analyzed two additional independent replicas of 1 million unique cDNA reads from the same blood draw for two donors, one aged 18 to 29 and one aged 80 or older.

From the germline V gene, CDR1 is MNHNS and CDR2 is SASEGT. Including cysteine and phenylalanine, the CDR3 has 14 amino acids. The DNA shown is the 42-base CDR3, in frame from base 1. Relative to germline, V is 0 bases shorter and J is 0 bases shorter, with 6 bases between their ends. Donors were around 37 systemically healthy Caucasian individuals from Russia aged roughly 6 to 95 years. Each donor gave approximately 9.3 milliliters of peripheral blood, collected into EDTA-treated Vacutainer tubes. Ficoll-Paque density-gradient centrifugation was used to isolate PBMCs, with at least 7 million per sample. Trizol reagent was used to extract total RNA from the PBMCs, yielding at least 6 micrograms per sample. Naive CD45RAhigh/CD27high T cell percentages were measured by flow cytometry on a PBMC aliquot from every donor. General findings and caveats noted by the study authors: Estimates of total diversity from one million sequenced T cells were regarded as lower bounds and underestimates. Compared with the aged group, more naive CD4+ T cells, fewer expanded clones and increased TCR diversity were shown by the long-lived group, suggesting age selection. A strong correlation was found between observed TCR beta diversity and the percentage of naive T cells measured by flow cytometry. Observed TCR beta diversity per million T cells fell roughly linearly with age, and a significant reduction was already apparent by age around 36. Because the CMV infection status of the donors was unknown, age-related changes in expanded clonotypes may potentially have been confounded. Because profiling used bulk unsorted PBMCs, naive and antigen-experienced compartments could not be compared conclusively.

The library was built by means of 5' RACE. For sequencing, an Illumina HiSeq 2500 was employed. The second PCR ran for about 7 to 11 cycles and used a J-beta primer mix along with a sample-barcoded 5' primer. Each TCR beta cDNA molecule received a unique molecular identifier from a template-switch 5' adaptor carrying 12 random nucleotides. At least 2.5 million CDR3-containing paired-end reads were obtained from each sample. First-strand cDNA synthesis was performed from all RNA using the Mint cDNA synthesis kit, with priming by a TRBC-specific oligonucleotide. Following uracil-DNA glycosylase treatment, a first 18-cycle PCR with universal primers M1SS and BC2_uni_R was performed on all cDNA. Turning to the authors' computational methods: For normalization, 1 million high-quality reads were randomly selected from each sample, with every read carrying a distinct molecular identifier. Instead of being binned into consensus sequences, reads with shared molecular identifiers were discarded. CDR3 identification, clonotype clustering and error correction used MiTCR with a Q25 quality threshold and the strictest error-elimination algorithm. A nonparametric unseen species model with Euler transformation was used to estimate a lower bound on total TCR beta diversity. TCRdb redid the processing of the public reads, applying fastp at Q25 and MiXCR, and retained in-frame beta chains. Entries are consolidated by CDR3 protein sequence, retaining the most common genes and DNA. These V and J calls rely on TCRdb rather than the paper's analysis. This sample is represented by nearly 800,000 distinct CDR3 sequences; around a quarter of them were singletons. The ten largest account for roughly 3.8% of the sample.

As regards this clonotype: Its antigen is still unknown. There are no base qualities to consult, and no much larger clone falls within one base.

Another study also made use of these data, one on T cells of mothers and their children. The second investigation adds: Donors were nine systemically healthy Caucasian individuals: three mothers and their six children. cDNA synthesis consumed the entire amount of extracted RNA, loaded at 1.5 ug RNA in each 15 ul reaction. In the second PCR, sample barcodes and 2-4 random nucleotides were introduced via the M1S primer. Over 8.5 million TCR beta CDR3 reads were obtained for each mother, and around 2.7 million reads were obtained for each child. Thymic selection shapes the output of TCR recombination in a similar way in related and unrelated pairs, and inherited differences have a minor effect. Normalized repertoire overlap in related mother-child pairs was always slightly higher than in unrelated mother-child pairs, but the difference was never significant. Persistent microchimeric T cell clones were not detected, at a sensitivity of approximately 98 clones per million clonotypes. The study used deep NGS to compare TCR beta repertoires of mothers and children, seeking features distinguishing related mother-child pairs from unrelated individuals. The mean age was about 37 +/- 4 years for the mothers and approximately 11 +/- 4 years for the children. After adapter ligation was performed with NEBNext reagents, the libraries were sequenced on an Illumina HiSeq 2000 with 100+100 nt paired-end reads. Mother and child libraries were prepared a month apart and sequenced in separate runs to prevent cross-contamination. Each donor had between roughly 450,000 and 2,100,000 distinct TCR beta clonotypes identified. Naive TCR beta clonotypes were estimated from low-frequency clonotypes matched to each donor's FACS-determined naive share, without sorting.

The origin of this receptor is a boy under 18 in good health. The rearranged segments are TRBV6-1 and TRBJ2-7, with the D segment identity uncertain. The specimen sequenced was blood. The CDR3: CASSEAPGSYEQYF. The DNA sequence is TGTGCCAGCAGTGAAGCCCCGGGCTCCTACGAGCAGTACTTC.